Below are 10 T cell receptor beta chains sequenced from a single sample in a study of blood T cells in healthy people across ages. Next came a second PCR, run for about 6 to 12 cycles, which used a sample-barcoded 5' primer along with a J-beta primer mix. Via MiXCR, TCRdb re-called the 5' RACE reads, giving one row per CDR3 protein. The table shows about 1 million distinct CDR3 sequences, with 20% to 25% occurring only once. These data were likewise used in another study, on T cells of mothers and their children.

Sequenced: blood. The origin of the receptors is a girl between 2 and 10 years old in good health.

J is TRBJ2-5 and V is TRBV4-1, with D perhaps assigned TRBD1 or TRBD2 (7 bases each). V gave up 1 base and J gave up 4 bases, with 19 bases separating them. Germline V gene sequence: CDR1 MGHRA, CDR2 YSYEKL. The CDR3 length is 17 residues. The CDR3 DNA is TGCGCCAGCAGCCAAGTCTTGGGAGGGGGCGCCGGAGAGACCCAGTACTTC. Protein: CASSQVLGGGAGETQYF.

In nucleotides, the CDR3 is TGTGCCAGCAGCTTAGATAACAGGGGGCAGGGAGAGACCCAGTACTTC. It specifies CASSLDNRGQGETQYF. The chain has TRBV11-2 and TRBJ2-5; 9 bases match TRBD1. The CDR3 spans 16 residues. V was clipped by 0 bases and J by 4 bases; unmatched bases: 6. Germline values: CDR1 SGHAT, CDR2 FQNNGV. The entire variable domain, with the rest obtained from reference TRBV11-2 and TRBJ2-5, is as follows: EAGVAQSPRYKIIEKRQSVAFWCNPISGHATLYWYQQILGQGPKLLIQFQNNGVVDDSQLPKDRFSAERLKGVDSTLKIQPAKLEDSAVYLCASSLDNRGQGETQYFGPGTRLLVL.

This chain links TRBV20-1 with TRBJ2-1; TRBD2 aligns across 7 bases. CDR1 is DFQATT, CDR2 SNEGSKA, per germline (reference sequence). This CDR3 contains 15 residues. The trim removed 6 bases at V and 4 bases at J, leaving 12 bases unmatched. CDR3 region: CSASSGASAYNEQFF. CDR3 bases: TGCAGTGCATCAAGCGGGGCTAGCGCTTACAATGAGCAGTTCTTC.

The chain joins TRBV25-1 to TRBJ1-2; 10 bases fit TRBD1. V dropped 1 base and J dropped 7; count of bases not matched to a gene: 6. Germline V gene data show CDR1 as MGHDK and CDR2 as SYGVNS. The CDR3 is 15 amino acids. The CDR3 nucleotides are TGTGCCAGCAGTGAATCCCTAGACAGGGGGCTTGGCTACACCTTC. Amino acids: CASSESLDRGLGYTF.

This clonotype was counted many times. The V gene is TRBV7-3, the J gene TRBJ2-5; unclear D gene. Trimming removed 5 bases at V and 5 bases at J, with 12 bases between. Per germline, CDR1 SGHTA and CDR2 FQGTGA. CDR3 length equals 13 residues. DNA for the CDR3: TGTGCCAGCAGCCCCTCGGGTGGCGAGACCCAGTACTTC. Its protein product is CASSPSGGETQYF.

CDR3 loop: CSARGPGGGNEQFF. The CDR3 DNA sequence: TGCAGTGCTAGAGGTCCCGGAGGTGGCAATGAGCAGTTCTTC. The genes are TRBV20-1 and TRBJ2-1, with D possibly being TRBD2 (5 bases). Germline lookup yields CDR1 DFQATT and CDR2 SNEGSKA (reference sequence). The ends were cut back, 1 base at V and 6 bases at J, with 13 bases in the middle. The CDR3 consists of 14 residues.

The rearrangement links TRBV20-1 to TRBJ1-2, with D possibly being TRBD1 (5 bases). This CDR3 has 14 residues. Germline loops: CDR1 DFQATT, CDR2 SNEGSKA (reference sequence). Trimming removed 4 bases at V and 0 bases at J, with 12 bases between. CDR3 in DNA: TGCAGTGCTACGAGACAGTCCTCTAACTATGGCTACACCTTC. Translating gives CSATRQSSNYGYTF.

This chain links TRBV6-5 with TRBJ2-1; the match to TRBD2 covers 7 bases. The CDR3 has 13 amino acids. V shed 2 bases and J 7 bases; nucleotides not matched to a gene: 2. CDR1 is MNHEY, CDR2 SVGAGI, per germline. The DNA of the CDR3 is TGTGCCAGCAGTTACGCCGGGGGGAATGAGCAGTTCTTC. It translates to CASSYAGGNEQFF.

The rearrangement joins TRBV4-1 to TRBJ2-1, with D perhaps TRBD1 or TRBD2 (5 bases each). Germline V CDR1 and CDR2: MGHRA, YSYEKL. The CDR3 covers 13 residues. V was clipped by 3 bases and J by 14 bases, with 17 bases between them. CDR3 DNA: TGCGCCAGCAGCCAGGAAGGACCCCTGGGGGAGTTCTTC. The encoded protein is CASSQEGPLGEFF.

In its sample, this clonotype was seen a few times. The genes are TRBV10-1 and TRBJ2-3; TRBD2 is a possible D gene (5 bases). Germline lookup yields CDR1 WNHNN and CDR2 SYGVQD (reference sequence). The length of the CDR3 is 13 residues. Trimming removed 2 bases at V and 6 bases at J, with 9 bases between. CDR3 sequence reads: CASSEGERDTQYF. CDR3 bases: TGCGCCAGCAGTGAGGGGGAGAGGGATACGCAGTATTTT.